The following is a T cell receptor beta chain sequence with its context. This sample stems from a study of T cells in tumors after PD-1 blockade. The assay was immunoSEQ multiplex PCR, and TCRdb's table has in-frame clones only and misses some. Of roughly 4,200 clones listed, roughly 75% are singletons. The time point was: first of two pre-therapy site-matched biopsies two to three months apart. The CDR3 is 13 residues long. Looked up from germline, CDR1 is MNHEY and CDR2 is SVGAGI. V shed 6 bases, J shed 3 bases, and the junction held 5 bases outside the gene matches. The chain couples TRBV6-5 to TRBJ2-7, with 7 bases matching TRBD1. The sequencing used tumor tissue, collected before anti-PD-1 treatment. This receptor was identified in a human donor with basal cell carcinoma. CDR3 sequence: CASSRDSNYEQYF. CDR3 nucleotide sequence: TGTGCCAGCAGCCGGGACAGCAACTACGAGCAGTACTTC.